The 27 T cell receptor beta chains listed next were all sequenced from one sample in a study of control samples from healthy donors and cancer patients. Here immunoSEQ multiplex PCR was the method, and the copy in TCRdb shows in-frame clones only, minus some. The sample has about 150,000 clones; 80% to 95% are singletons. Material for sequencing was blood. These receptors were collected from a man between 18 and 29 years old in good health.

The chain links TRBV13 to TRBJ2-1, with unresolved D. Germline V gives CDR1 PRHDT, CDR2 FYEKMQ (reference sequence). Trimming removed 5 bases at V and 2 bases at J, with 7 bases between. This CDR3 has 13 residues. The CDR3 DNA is TGTGCCAGCAGCCCCACACCCTACAATGAGCAGTTCTTC. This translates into CASSPTPYNEQFF.

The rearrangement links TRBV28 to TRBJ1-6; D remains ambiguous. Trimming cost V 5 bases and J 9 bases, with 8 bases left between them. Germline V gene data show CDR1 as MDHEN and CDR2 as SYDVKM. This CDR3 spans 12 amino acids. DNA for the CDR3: TGTGCCAGCAGTCCGATGATTTCACCCCTCCACTTT. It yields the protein CASSPMISPLHF. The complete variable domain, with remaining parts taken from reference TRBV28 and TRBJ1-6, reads DVKVTQSSRYLVKRTGEKVFLECVQDMDHENMFWYRQDPGLGLRLIYFSYDVKMKEKGDIPEGYSVSREKKERFSLILESASTNQTSMYLCASSPMISPLHFGNGTRLTVT.

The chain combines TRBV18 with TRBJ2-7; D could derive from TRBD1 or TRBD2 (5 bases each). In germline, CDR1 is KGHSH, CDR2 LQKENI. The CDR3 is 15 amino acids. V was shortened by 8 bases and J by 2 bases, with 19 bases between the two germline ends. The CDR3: CASRPSGPGPYEQYF. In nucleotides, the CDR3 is TGTGCCAGCCGCCCCTCCGGGCCGGGACCCTACGAGCAGTACTTC.

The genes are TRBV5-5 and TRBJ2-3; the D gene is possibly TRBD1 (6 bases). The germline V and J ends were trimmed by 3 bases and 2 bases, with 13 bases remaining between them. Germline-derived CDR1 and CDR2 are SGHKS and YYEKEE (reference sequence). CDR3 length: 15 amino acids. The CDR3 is CASSWGPTITDTQYF. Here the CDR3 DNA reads TGTGCCAGCAGCTGGGGGCCTACCATCACAGATACGCAGTATTTT.

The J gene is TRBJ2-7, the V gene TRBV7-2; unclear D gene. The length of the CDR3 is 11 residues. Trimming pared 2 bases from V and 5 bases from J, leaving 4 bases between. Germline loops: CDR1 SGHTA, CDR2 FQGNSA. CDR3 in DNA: TGTGCCAGCAGCTTATCCCACGAGCAGTACTTC. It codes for CASSLSHEQYF.

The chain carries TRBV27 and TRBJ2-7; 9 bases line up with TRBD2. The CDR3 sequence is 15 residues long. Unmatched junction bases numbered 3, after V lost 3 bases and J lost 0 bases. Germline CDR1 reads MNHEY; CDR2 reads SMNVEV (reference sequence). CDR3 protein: CASSFGGGGSYEQYF. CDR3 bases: TGTGCCAGCAGTTTTGGCGGGGGGGGCTCCTACGAGCAGTACTTC.

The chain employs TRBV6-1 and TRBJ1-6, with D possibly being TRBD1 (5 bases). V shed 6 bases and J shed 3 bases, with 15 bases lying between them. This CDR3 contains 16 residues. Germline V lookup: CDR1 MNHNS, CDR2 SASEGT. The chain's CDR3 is CASREPGTIYNSPLHF. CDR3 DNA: TGTGCCAGCAGAGAACCCGGGACTATCTATAATTCACCCCTCCACTTT.

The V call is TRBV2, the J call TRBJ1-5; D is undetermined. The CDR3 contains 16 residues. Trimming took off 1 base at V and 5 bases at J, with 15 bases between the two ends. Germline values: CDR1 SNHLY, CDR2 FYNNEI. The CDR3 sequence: CASSEDLAPRDQPQHF. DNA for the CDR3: TGTGCCAGCAGTGAAGATCTGGCCCCCCGGGATCAGCCCCAGCATTTT.

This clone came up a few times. Here the CDR3 reads CASSYLSLDRGYSYEQYF. CDR3 sequence (DNA): TGTGCCAGCAGTTACCTCTCCCTAGACAGGGGTTATTCCTACGAGCAGTACTTC. The chain combines TRBV6-2 or TRBV6-3 with TRBJ2-7; 8 positions agree with TRBD1. CDR3 size: 18 residues. From germline, CDR1 is MNHEY and CDR2 SVGEGT. V lost 2 bases to trimming and J lost 1 base; unmatched junction nucleotides: 13.

CDR3 bases: TGCAGCGTAGTCTCGACGGGGTCCTATGGCTACACCTTC. Translated: CSVVSTGSYGYTF. This chain uses TRBV29-1 with TRBJ1-2; the D is unclear. Germline V CDR1 and CDR2: SQVTM, ANQGSEA. Trimming took off 6 bases at V and 4 bases at J, with 15 bases between the two ends. CDR3 length equals 13 residues.

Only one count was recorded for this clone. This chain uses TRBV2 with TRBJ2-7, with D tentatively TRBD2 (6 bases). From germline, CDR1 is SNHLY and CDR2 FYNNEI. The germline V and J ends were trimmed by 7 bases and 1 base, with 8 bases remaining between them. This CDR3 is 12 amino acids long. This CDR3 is CASTAGSYEQYF. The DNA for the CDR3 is TGTGCCAGCACGGCGGGGTCCTACGAGCAGTACTTC.

CDR3 in amino acids: CASSSMDSPYEQYF. For the CDR3, the DNA is TGTGCCAGCAGTTCCATGGACAGCCCCTACGAGCAGTACTTC. The rearrangement links TRBV27 to TRBJ2-7, with a tentative D call TRBD1 (6 bases). This CDR3 is built from 14 residues. Trimming took off 4 bases at V and 2 bases at J, with 12 bases between the two ends. Germline V lookup: CDR1 MNHEY, CDR2 SMNVEV (reference sequence).

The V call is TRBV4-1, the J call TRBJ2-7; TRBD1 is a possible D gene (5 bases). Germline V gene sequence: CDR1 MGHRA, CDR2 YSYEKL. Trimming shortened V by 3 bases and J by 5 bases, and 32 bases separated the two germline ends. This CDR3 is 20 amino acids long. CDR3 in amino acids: CASSHPPPADGGPTRDEQYF. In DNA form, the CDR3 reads TGCGCCAGCAGCCATCCACCGCCTGCGGACGGCGGTCCGACCAGGGACGAGCAGTACTTC.

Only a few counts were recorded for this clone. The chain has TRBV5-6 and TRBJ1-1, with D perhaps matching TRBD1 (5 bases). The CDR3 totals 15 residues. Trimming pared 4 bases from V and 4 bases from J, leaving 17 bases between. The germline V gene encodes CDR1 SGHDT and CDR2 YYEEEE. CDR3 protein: CASSPDTGLGTEAFF. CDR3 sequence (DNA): TGTGCCAGCAGCCCAGACACGGGACTGGGCACTGAAGCTTTCTTT.

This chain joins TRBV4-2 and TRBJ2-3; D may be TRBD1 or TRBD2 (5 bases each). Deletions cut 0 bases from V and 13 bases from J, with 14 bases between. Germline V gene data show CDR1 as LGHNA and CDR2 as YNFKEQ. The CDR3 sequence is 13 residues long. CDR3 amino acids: CASSQDYGDRKYF. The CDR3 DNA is TGTGCCAGCAGCCAAGATTACGGGGACCGTAAGTATTTT.

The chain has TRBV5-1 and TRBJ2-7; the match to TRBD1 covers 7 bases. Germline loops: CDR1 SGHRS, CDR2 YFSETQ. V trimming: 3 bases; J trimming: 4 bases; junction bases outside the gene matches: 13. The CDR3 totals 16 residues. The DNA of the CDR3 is TGCGCCAGCAGCTGGCGACAGGGAGAATATGGTTACGAGCAGTACTTC. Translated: CASSWRQGEYGYEQYF.

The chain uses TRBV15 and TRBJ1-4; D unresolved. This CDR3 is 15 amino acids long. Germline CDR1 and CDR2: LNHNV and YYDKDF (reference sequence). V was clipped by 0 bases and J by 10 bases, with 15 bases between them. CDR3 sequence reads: CATSRDGHGGGKLFF. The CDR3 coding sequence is TGTGCCACCAGCAGAGATGGGCACGGAGGAGGAAAACTGTTTTTT.

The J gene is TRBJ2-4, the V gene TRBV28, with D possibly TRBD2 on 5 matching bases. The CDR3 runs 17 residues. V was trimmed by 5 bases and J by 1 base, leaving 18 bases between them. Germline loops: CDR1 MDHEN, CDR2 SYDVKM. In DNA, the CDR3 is TGTGCCAGCAGTCCGTCGGGAAGCCGGAGGGCCAAAAACATTCAGTACTTC. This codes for CASSPSGSRRAKNIQYF.

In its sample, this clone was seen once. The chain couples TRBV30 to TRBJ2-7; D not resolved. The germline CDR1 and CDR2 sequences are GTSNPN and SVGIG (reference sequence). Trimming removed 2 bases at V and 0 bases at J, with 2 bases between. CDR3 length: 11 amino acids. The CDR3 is CAWSSSYEQYF. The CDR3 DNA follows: TGTGCCTGGAGTTCCTCCTACGAGCAGTACTTC.

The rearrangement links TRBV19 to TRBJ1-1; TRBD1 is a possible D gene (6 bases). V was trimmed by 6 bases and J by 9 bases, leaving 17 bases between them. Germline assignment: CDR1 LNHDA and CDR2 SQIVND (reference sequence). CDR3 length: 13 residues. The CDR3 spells CASSRRGGAQAFF. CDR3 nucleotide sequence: TGTGCCAGTAGCCGGAGAGGGGGAGCCCAAGCTTTCTTT.

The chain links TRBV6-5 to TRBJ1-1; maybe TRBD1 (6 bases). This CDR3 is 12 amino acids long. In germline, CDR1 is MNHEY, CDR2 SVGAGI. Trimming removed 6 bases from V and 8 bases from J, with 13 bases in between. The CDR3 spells CASSAGGPEAFF. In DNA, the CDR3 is TGTGCCAGCAGCGCCGGGGGCCCCGAAGCTTTCTTT.

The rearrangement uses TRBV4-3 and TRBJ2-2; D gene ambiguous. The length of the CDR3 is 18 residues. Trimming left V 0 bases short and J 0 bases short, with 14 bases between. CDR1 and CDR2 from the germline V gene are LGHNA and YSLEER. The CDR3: CASSQDLVGASNTGELFF. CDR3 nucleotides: TGCGCCAGCAGCCAAGATTTAGTCGGAGCATCGAACACCGGGGAGCTGTTTTTT.

The CDR3 DNA is TGCGCCAGCAGCGGGCAGGCTACGAACACTGAAGCTTTCTTT. The encoded protein is CASSGQATNTEAFF. The chain links TRBV4-1 to TRBJ1-1; D is unresolved. Germline V gene data show CDR1 as MGHRA and CDR2 as YSYEKL. The V and J ends lost 5 bases and 1 base respectively, with 11 bases between them. CDR3 size: 14 residues.

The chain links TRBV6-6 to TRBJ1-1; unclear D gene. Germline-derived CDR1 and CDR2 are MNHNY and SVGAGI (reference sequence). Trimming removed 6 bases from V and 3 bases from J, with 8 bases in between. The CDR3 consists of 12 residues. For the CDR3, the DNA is TGTGCCAGCAGCCTAGGGTACACTGAAGCTTTCTTT. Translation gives CASSLGYTEAFF.

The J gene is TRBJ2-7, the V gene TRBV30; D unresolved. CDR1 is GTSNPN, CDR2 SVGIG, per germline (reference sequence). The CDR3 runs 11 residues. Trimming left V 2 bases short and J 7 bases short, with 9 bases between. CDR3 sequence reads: CAWSLLREQYF. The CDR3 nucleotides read TGTGCCTGGAGTCTCTTGAGGGAGCAGTACTTC.

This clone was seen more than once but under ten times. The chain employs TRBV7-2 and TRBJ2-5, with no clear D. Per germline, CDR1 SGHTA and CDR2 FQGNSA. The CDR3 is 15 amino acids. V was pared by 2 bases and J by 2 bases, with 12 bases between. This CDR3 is CASSLRFDGQETQYF. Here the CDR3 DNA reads TGTGCCAGCAGCTTAAGGTTTGACGGGCAAGAGACCCAGTACTTC.

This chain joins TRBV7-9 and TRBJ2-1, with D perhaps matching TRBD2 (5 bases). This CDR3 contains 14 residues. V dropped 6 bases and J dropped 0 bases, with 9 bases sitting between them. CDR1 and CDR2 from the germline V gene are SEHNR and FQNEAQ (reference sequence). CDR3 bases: TGTGCCAGCAGGCCGGACTTCTCCTACAATGAGCAGTTCTTC. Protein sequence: CASRPDFSYNEQFF.